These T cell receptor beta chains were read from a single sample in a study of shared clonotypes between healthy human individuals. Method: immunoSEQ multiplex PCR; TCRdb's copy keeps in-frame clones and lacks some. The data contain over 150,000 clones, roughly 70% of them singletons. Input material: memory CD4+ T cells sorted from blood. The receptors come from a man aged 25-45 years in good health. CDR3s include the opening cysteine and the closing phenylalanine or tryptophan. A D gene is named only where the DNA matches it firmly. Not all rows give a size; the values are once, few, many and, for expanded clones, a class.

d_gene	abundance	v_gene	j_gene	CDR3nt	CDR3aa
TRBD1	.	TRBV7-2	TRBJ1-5	TGTGCCAGCAGCTTAGGGACAGGGTTACGCAATCAGCCCCAGCATTTT	CASSLGTGLRNQPQHF
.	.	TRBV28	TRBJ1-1	TGTGCCAGCAGTCCGCTACAAGCTGGAGCTTTCTTT	CASSPLQAGAFF
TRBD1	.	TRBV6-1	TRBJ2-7	TGTGCCAGCAGTGCCCTTCCGGGACAGGGGGCCTACGAGCAGTACTTC	CASSALPGQGAYEQYF
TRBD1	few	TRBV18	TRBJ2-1	TGTGCCAGCTCACAAGGAACAGGGGGCGACGAGCAGTTCTTC	CASSQGTGGDEQFF
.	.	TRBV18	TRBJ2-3	TGTGCCAGCTCATTCACGTCGCGAACAGATACGCAGTATTTT	CASSFTSRTDTQYF
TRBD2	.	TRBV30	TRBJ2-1	TGTGCCTGGAGTGTCTGGACTAGCGGGAGGGGGAATGAGCAGTTCTTC	CAWSVWTSGRGNEQFF
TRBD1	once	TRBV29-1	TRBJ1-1	TGCAGCGGTGGACAGGGGCCGGGGAGCACTGAAGCTTTCTTT	CSGGQGPGSTEAFF
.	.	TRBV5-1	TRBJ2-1	TGCGCCACCGGTTCTCTTGACAATGAGCAGTTCTTC	CATGSLDNEQFF
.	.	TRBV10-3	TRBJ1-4	TGTGCCATCAGTGAGTTCGGCATTGGGGAACTGTTTTTT	CAISEFGIGELFF
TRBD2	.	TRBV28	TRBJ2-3	TGTGCCAGCAGTTTAGGGGCGGGAGCATTTGGTACGCAGTATTTT	CASSLGAGAFGTQYF
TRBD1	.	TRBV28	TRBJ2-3	TGTGCCAGCTCGGGACAGGGGGCTCACACAGATACGCAGTATTTT	CASSGQGAHTDTQYF
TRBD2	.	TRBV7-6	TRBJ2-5	TGTGCCAGCAGCTTAGGCATAGCGGGAGTTCGAGGGGAGACCCAGTACTTC	CASSLGIAGVRGETQYF
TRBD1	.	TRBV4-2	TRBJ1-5	TGTGCCAGCAGCCAGGACAGGCTGGGCAATCAGCCCCAGCATTTT	CASSQDRLGNQPQHF
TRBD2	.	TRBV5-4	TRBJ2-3	TGTGCCAGCAGCTTCGGAACTAGCGGTAGCACAGATACGCAGTATTTT	CASSFGTSGSTDTQYF
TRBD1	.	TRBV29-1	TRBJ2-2	TGCAGCGTGACAGGGATCCAAAACACCGGGGAGCTGTTTTTT	CSVTGIQNTGELFF
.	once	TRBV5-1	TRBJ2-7	TGCGCCAGCAGCTTGAAGGCTGACTACGAGCAGTACTTC	CASSLKADYEQYF
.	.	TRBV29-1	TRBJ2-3	TGCAGCGTTGATGCACTAGGTGTGGATACGCAGTATTTT	CSVDALGVDTQYF
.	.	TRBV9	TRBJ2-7	TGTGCCAGCAGCGTTGGACCGGGCGCTTACGAGCAGTACTTC	CASSVGPGAYEQYF